Shown below are 30 T cell receptor beta chains from a single sample sequenced in a study of graft-versus-host responses after intestinal transplantation. TCRdb keeps only in-frame clones here, not all; method: immunoSEQ multiplex PCR. The profile shows some 17,000 clones, roughly 80% of them singletons. Researchers processed graft tissue to release intraepithelial and lamina propria lymphocytes. The sample consisted of ileum tissue, taken roughly 100 days after intestinal transplant. All receptors derive from a human patient who received an intestinal transplant, so some T cells may come from the graft donor.

V gene TRBV11-2 combines with J gene TRBJ2-2; the D is unclear. Germline lookup yields CDR1 SGHAT and CDR2 FQNNGV. The CDR3 runs 18 residues. Trimming took 5 bases from V and 1 from J, leaving 20 bases between them. The chain's CDR3 is CASSQEAWGWENTGELFF. The CDR3 nucleotides read TGTGCCAGCAGCCAAGAGGCATGGGGTTGGGAGAACACCGGGGAGCTGTTTTTT.

The chain joins TRBV28 to TRBJ2-3; 10 bases align to TRBD2. J was trimmed by 5 bases and V by 3 bases; bases with no gene match: 8. There are 16 residues in the CDR3. Per germline, CDR1 MDHEN and CDR2 SYDVKM. CDR3 DNA sequence: TGTGCCAGCAGTTTTGGGCTAGCGGGAGAGATAGATACGCAGTATTTT. Translating it yields CASSFGLAGEIDTQYF.

V usage is TRBV11-1 and J usage is TRBJ1-5; D is ambiguous. The V end was cut by 3 bases, the J end by 0 bases, with 3 bases between. Germline V lookup: CDR1 SGHAT, CDR2 FQDESV (reference sequence). The CDR3 has 13 amino acids. CDR3: CASSLSSNQPQHF. In DNA form, the CDR3 reads TGTGCCAGCAGCTTGTCTAGCAATCAGCCCCAGCATTTT. Filled out from reference TRBV11-1 and TRBJ1-5, the complete variable domain reads EAEVAQSPRYKITEKSQAVAFWCDPISGHATLYWYRQILGQGPELLVQFQDESVVDDSQLPKDRFSAERLKGVDSTLKIQPAELGDSAMYLCASSLSSNQPQHFGDGTRLSIL.

The chain links TRBV4-2 to TRBJ2-6, with 7 bases matching TRBD2. The CDR3 is 19 residues long. Trimming took 1 base from V and 0 from J; bases not matched to a gene: 9. Germline V gene lookup returns CDR1 LGHNA and CDR2 YNFKEQ. This CDR3 reads CASSQVKGGWHSGANVLTF. Here the CDR3 DNA reads TGTGCCAGCAGCCAAGTGAAGGGAGGGTGGCACTCTGGGGCCAACGTCCTGACTTTC.

J is TRBJ2-5 and V is TRBV7-4; the match to TRBD1 covers 8 bases. Trimming at V came to 5 bases and at J to 6 bases, leaving 8 bases not matched to a gene. The CDR3 sequence is 14 residues long. Germline V gene sequence: CDR1 SGHVT, CDR2 SQSDAQ. This CDR3 is CASSPRDRRKTQYF. The DNA for the CDR3 is TGTGCCAGCAGCCCCCGGGACAGGAGGAAGACCCAGTACTTC.

J is TRBJ2-7 and V is TRBV19; a possible D gene is TRBD2 (7 bases). This CDR3 has 16 residues. Germline CDR1 is LNHDA and CDR2 is SQIVND (reference sequence). The V end was cut by 11 bases, the J end by 0 bases, with 23 bases between. The CDR3 is CAPKGLGGPSSYEQYF. CDR3 nucleotide sequence: TGTGCCCCCAAGGGGTTGGGGGGGCCATCCTCCTACGAGCAGTACTTC.

V and J are TRBV30 and TRBJ1-4, with 8 bases matching TRBD1. This CDR3 is built from 17 residues. Looked up from germline, CDR1 is GTSNPN and CDR2 is SVGIG (reference sequence). The V and J ends lost 1 base and 5 bases, in that order; junction bases with no gene match: 12. The DNA for the CDR3 is TGTGCCTGGAGTGGATTCCAGGGGGCGCGGCAAAATGAAAAACTGTTTTTT. Its protein is CAWSGFQGARQNEKLFF.

The rearrangement links TRBV4-1 to TRBJ2-4, with D possibly TRBD2 on 6 matching bases. The CDR3 sequence is 13 residues long. V was shortened by 6 bases and J by 8 bases, with 14 bases between the two germline ends. Germline assignment: CDR1 MGHRA and CDR2 YSYEKL. In nucleotides, the CDR3 is TGCGCCAGCAGTTCGCAGGAGGGGTACATTCAGTACTTC. Its translation is CASSSQEGYIQYF.

V and J are TRBV6-5 and TRBJ2-1; TRBD2 agrees at 7 bases. Germline-derived CDR1 and CDR2 are MNHEY and SVGAGI. The CDR3 loop spans 14 amino acids. Germline trimming cut 1 base from V and 6 bases from J; bases unmatched to any gene: 3. DNA of the CDR3: TGTGCCAGCAGTTACTTGCGGGAGTTCAATGAGCAGTTCTTC. As protein: CASSYLREFNEQFF.

This clone was seen a handful of times. A much larger clonotype is one base distant, so this may be a read error. The chain combines TRBV7-6 with TRBJ2-5; D is undetermined. Between the trimmed V and J ends, which lost 5 bases and 3 bases, there was a span of 16 bases. This CDR3 spans 15 amino acids. Germline CDR1 reads SGHVS; CDR2 reads FNYEAQ. The CDR3 protein is CASSVTGPPEETQYF. The CDR3, as DNA: TGTGCCAGCAGCGTCACCGGTCCTCCCGAAGAGACCCAGTACTTC. Variable domain in full (rest from reference TRBV7-6 and TRBJ2-5): GAGVSQSPRYKVTKRGQDVALRCDPISGHVSLYWYRQALGQGPEFLTYFNYEAQQDKSGLPNDRFSAERPEGSISTLTIQRTEQRDSAMYRCASSVTGPPEETQYFGPGTRLLVL.

For the CDR3, the DNA is TGTGCCAGCAGCGTAGCTACTAGCACAGATACGCAGTATTTT. This gives the protein CASSVATSTDTQYF. This chain joins TRBV9 and TRBJ2-3; D ambiguous. The CDR3 contains 14 residues. Between the trimmed V and J ends, which lost 0 bases and 0 bases, there was a span of 5 bases. Looked up from germline, CDR1 is SGDLS and CDR2 is YYNGEE.

This clone was counted a few times. The rearrangement joins TRBV9 to TRBJ2-1; D gene uncertain. Trimming stripped 0 bases from V and 6 bases from J, with 7 bases between. The germline CDR1 and CDR2 sequences are SGDLS and YYNGEE. CDR3 length: 13 residues. The CDR3 spells CASSVATTNEQFF. The CDR3 DNA reads TGTGCCAGCAGCGTAGCGACCACCAATGAGCAGTTCTTC.

The chain recombines TRBV11-2 with TRBJ2-3; 14 nucleotides agree with TRBD2. V was clipped by 4 bases and J by 3 bases; unmatched bases: 3. This CDR3 contains 16 residues. CDR1 SGHAT and CDR2 FQNNGV come from the germline V gene. CDR3 DNA sequence: TGTGCCAGCAGCTCGACTAGCGGGGGGGCAACAGATACGCAGTATTTT. This codes for CASSSTSGGATDTQYF.

The chain uses TRBV9 and TRBJ2-2, with 7 bases aligning to TRBD2. The germline gives CDR1 SGDLS, CDR2 YYNGEE. V gave up 7 bases and J gave up 1 base; unmatched junction bases: 4. CDR3 size: 14 residues. The CDR3 protein is CASSKRGNTGELFF. The CDR3 DNA reads as TGTGCCAGCTCTAAGCGGGGGAACACCGGGGAGCTGTTTTTT.

The V and J genes are TRBV7-4 and TRBJ2-1, with TRBD2 identical over 7 bases. Per the germline V gene, CDR1 is SGHVT and CDR2 is SQSDAQ. Losses at the gene ends were 4 bases for V and 4 bases for J; bases not matched to a gene: 7. The length of the CDR3 is 15 residues. The CDR3: CASSSRELGYNEQFF. The CDR3 nucleotides are TGTGCCAGCAGCTCGCGGGAGTTGGGGTACAATGAGCAGTTCTTC.

This chain joins TRBV7-9 and TRBJ2-1, with TRBD2 identical over 14 bases. This CDR3 is built from 19 residues. CDR1 is SEHNR, CDR2 FQNEAQ, per germline (reference sequence). The junction had 17 bases not matched to a gene; V was cut back by 1 base and J by 12 bases. The CDR3 coding sequence is TGTGCCAGCAGCTTAGTGGGCCTGACTAGCGGGAGGGCCTGGATTGGGCAGTTCTTC. Translation gives CASSLVGLTSGRAWIGQFF.

The chain is built from TRBV11-2 and TRBJ1-6; TRBD1 aligns across 10 bases. Per the germline V gene, CDR1 is SGHAT and CDR2 is FQNNGV. The CDR3 length is 16 residues. V was clipped by 1 base and J by 10 bases; unmatched bases: 7. CDR3 protein: CASSLVDRGLRSPLHF. As DNA, the CDR3 is TGTGCCAGCAGCTTAGTCGACAGGGGGCTAAGGTCACCCCTCCACTTT.

The V gene is TRBV10-2, the J gene TRBJ2-4, with TRBD2 as a possible D gene (5 bases). From germline, CDR1 is WSHSY and CDR2 SAAADI. The CDR3 totals 13 residues. Trimming took 11 bases from V and 3 from J, leaving 14 bases between them. The CDR3 loop is CARGPKVKNIQYF. The CDR3 coding sequence is TGCGCCCGCGGGCCTAAAGTCAAAAACATTCAGTACTTC.

The CDR3 DNA follows: TGTGCCAGCAGCGCCAGGTACAATGAGCAGTTCTTC. Its protein product is CASSARYNEQFF. The chain has TRBV7-8 and TRBJ2-1; no definite D call. CDR1 and CDR2 from the germline V gene are SGHVS and FQNEAQ. Trimming left V 5 bases short and J 4 bases short, with 6 bases between. The CDR3 is 12 residues long.

The chain combines TRBV28 with TRBJ1-1; D ambiguous. The germline gives CDR1 MDHEN, CDR2 SYDVKM. The ends were cut back, 3 bases at V and 1 base at J, with 3 bases in the middle. The CDR3 runs to 12 residues. The CDR3 here is CASSLWNTEAFF. In nucleotides, the CDR3 is TGTGCCAGCAGTTTGTGGAACACTGAAGCTTTCTTT.

By its share, this clone is medium-sized. The sample holds other DNA sequences that translate to the same CDR3. This sequence joins TRBV7-3 and TRBJ1-4; D may be TRBD1 (5 bases). Germline CDR1 and CDR2: SGHTA and FQGTGA. This CDR3 comprises 13 residues. V was cut by 3 bases and J by 8 bases, with 10 bases left in between. CDR3 amino acids: CASSLGVGEKLFF. The CDR3, as DNA: TGTGCCAGCAGCTTGGGGGTCGGGGAAAAACTGTTTTTT.

CDR3 in amino acids: CASSQDYTLVPAGCWGGEQYF. The CDR3, as DNA: TGCGCCAGCAGCCAAGATTACACCCTAGTCCCAGCAGGGTGCTGGGGAGGGGAGCAGTACTTC. This chain uses TRBV4-3 with TRBJ2-7, with 7 bases that match TRBD2. The V segment lost 0 bases and the J segment 7 bases; nucleotides outside the gene matches: 27. The CDR3 has 21 residues. Germline values: CDR1 LGHNA, CDR2 YSLEER.

The chain uses TRBV19 and TRBJ2-1; the D gene is possibly TRBD2 (6 bases). Trimming cost V 7 bases and J 0 bases, with 13 bases left between them. Germline V gene sequence: CDR1 LNHDA, CDR2 SQIVND (reference sequence). The CDR3 spans 15 residues. DNA of the CDR3: TGTGCCAGTAAGGGCTCCGGGAGCTCCTACAATGAGCAGTTCTTC. This translates into CASKGSGSSYNEQFF.

V is TRBV7-2 and J is TRBJ1-1; 8 bases are shared with TRBD1. The J segment lost 5 bases and the V segment lost 1 base, leaving 12 bases of the junction unmatched. Germline-derived CDR1 and CDR2 are SGHTA and FQGNSA. The CDR3 is 17 residues long. Here the CDR3 DNA reads TGTGCCAGCAGCTTAGAGGGCAGGGGGCGATGGAAGACTGAAGCTTTCTTT. Protein sequence: CASSLEGRGRWKTEAFF.

The V and J genes are TRBV5-1 and TRBJ2-7; tentative D call: TRBD2 (6 bases). Germline values: CDR1 SGHRS, CDR2 YFSETQ. Trimming took 6 bases from V and 5 from J, leaving 24 bases between them. The length of the CDR3 is 16 residues. CDR3 sequence: CASKHKPRGRGHEQYF. CDR3 DNA sequence: TGCGCCAGCAAACATAAGCCACGGGGGAGAGGCCACGAGCAGTACTTC.

This rearrangement joins TRBV7-6 to TRBJ1-1; D is unresolved. Trimming stripped 4 bases from V and 4 bases from J, with 10 bases between. CDR3 length equals 13 residues. The germline V gene encodes CDR1 SGHVS and CDR2 FNYEAQ. CDR3 bases: TGTGCCAGCAGCTACCGAGGGCTCACTGAAGCTTTCTTT. It specifies CASSYRGLTEAFF.

V is TRBV27 and J is TRBJ2-1, with 11 bases that match TRBD2. The length of the CDR3 is 17 residues. The germline CDR1 and CDR2 sequences are MNHEY and SMNVEV (reference sequence). V dropped 3 bases and J dropped 5; count of bases not matched to a gene: 9. The CDR3 loop reads CASSFSLAGGPNNEQFF. CDR3 in DNA: TGTGCCAGCAGTTTCTCCTTAGCGGGAGGGCCAAACAATGAGCAGTTCTTC.

The chain carries TRBV28 and TRBJ1-1; TRBD1 might be the D (6 bases). V lost 3 bases and J 7 bases, leaving 21 bases between the germline ends. Germline V lookup: CDR1 MDHEN, CDR2 SYDVKM. CDR3 length: 16 amino acids. In DNA, the CDR3 is TGTGCCAGCAGTTTTTCGGTTTGGGGGCAGGGGCTTGAAGCTTTCTTT. Translating gives CASSFSVWGQGLEAFF.

The V and J genes are TRBV7-7 and TRBJ2-1; perhaps TRBD2 as D (5 bases). Germline CDR1 is SSHAT and CDR2 is FNYEAQ (reference sequence). This CDR3 contains 14 residues. The ends were cut back, 5 bases at V and 3 bases at J, with 11 bases in the middle. The CDR3: CASSRGLLYNEQFF. The CDR3 DNA reads TGTGCCAGCAGCCGCGGACTCCTCTACAATGAGCAGTTCTTC. The whole variable domain, filled in from reference TRBV7-7 and TRBJ2-1, reads GAGVSQSPRYKVTKRGQDVTLRCDPISSHATLYWYQQALGQGPEFLTYFNYEAQPDKSGLPSDRFSAERPEGSISTLTIQRTEQRDSAMYRCASSRGLLYNEQFFGPGTRLTVL.

Only one count was recorded for this clone. The chain links TRBV7-8 to TRBJ2-3, with TRBD2 matching 7 bases. Germline-derived CDR1 and CDR2 are SGHVS and FQNEAQ. This CDR3 contains 17 residues. Unmatched junction bases numbered 12, after V lost 3 bases and J lost 3 bases. This CDR3 is CASSFESGGSGTDTQYF. CDR3 DNA: TGTGCCAGCAGCTTTGAGTCCGGCGGGAGTGGAACAGATACGCAGTATTTT.